A selection of T cell receptor beta chains follows, all from one sample in a study of blood T cells in healthy people across ages. Each CDR3 protein is one row after TCRdb ran MiXCR on the 5' RACE reads. The sample has about 570,000 distinct CDR3 sequences; 27% are singletons. Input material: blood. The receptors were sampled from a woman in her 70s in good health. Each CDR3 is given with its conserved first and last residue. A D gene is named only where the DNA matches it firmly. Some rows mark clone size as missing; the rest say once, few, many or name a class of expanded clone.

NA,TRBJ2-1,TRBV24-1,TRBD1,TGTGCCACCAGGGAACAGGGGTACAATGAGCAGTTCTTC,CATREQGYNEQFF
few,TRBJ1-4,TRBV11-2,NA,TGTGCCAGCAACTTAAACCGGGACAATAAACTGTTTTTT,CASNLNRDNKLFF
NA,TRBJ2-5,TRBV3-1,NA,TGTGCCAGCAGCCAAGAAAGAAGCCCTTTGGCGGGACAAGAGACCCAGTACTTC,CASSQERSPLAGQETQYF
few,TRBJ1-6,TRBV12-3/TRBV12-4,NA,TGTGCCAGCAGCCTTGTTGGGGGAAGTTCACCCCTCCACTTT,CASSLVGGSSPLHF
NA,TRBJ1-4,TRBV7-8,NA,TGTGCCAGCAGCTTGACAGCTACAACTAATGAAAAACTGTTTTTT,CASSLTATTNEKLFF
few,TRBJ2-5,TRBV6-6,TRBD1,TGTGCCAGCAGTCCGGACAGGGTCTTACAAGAGACCCAGTACTTC,CASSPDRVLQETQYF
few,TRBJ2-7,TRBV7-2,TRBD2,TGTGCCAGCAGCTTATGGGCGGCTAGCGGTTACGAGCAGTACTTC,CASSLWAASGYEQYF
once,TRBJ2-2,TRBV7-9,TRBD1,TGTGCCAGCAGCTCCCGACAGGGTACGTCAGGGGAGCTGTTTTTT,CASSSRQGTSGELFF
few,TRBJ2-5,TRBV5-1,TRBD2,TGCGCCAGCAGCTCCTCCTCTACTAGCGTCCAAGAGACCCAGTACTTC,CASSSSSTSVQETQYF
few,TRBJ2-5,TRBV20-1,NA,TGCGGGGGGGCGGCCCCTCGGGAGACCCAGTACTTC,CGGAAPRETQYF
many,TRBJ2-5,TRBV20-1,NA,TGCAGTGCTAGAGAACTAGTCAAAGAGACCCAGTACTTC,CSARELVKETQYF
NA,TRBJ1-2,TRBV7-8,NA,TGTGCCAGCAGCTTAGGTTCAGGGTCGAAAGGCTACACCTTC,CASSLGSGSKGYTF
few,TRBJ1-1,TRBV3-1,NA,TGTGCCAGCAGCCAGACGGGGGAGCAGGGACGATTT,CASSQTGEQGRF
NA,TRBJ2-4,TRBV3-1,TRBD1,TGTGCCAGCAGCCTAACCGGGACAGCCGACCGTGTTATTCAGTACTTC,CASSLTGTADRVIQYF
NA,TRBJ2-1,TRBV2,NA,TGTACCAGCAGTGACTCCTCGGCCTACAATGAGCAGTTCTTC,CTSSDSSAYNEQFF
few,TRBJ2-7,TRBV4-3,NA,TGCGCCAGCAGCCGGACTTACCAGAGCTCCTACGAGCAGTACTTC,CASSRTYQSSYEQYF
NA,TRBJ2-5,TRBV7-2,TRBD2,TGTGCCAGCAGCTTAGCGCGGGGGGACGGAGAGACCCAGTACTTC,CASSLARGDGETQYF
NA,TRBJ1-2,TRBV19,TRBD1,TGTGCCAGTAGTATGGCAGGGGCAGGGGGTTTTGTCTATGGCTACACCTTC,CASSMAGAGGFVYGYTF
few,TRBJ2-7,TRBV20-1,TRBD2,TGCAGTGCTAGTAGGCTAGCGGGACCCGTGGGGGAGCAGTACTTC,CSASRLAGPVGEQYF
NA,TRBJ1-6,TRBV6-1,NA,TGTGCCAGCAGTATAGGGGCAGGTAATTCACCCCTCCACTTT,CASSIGAGNSPLHF
NA,TRBJ2-3,TRBV9,NA,TGTGCCAGCAGCACAGTCGGGGATACGCAGTATTTT,CASSTVGDTQYF
NA,TRBJ2-5,TRBV20-1,TRBD2,TGCAGTGCAAGACTAGCGGGGGGGTCGGAGACCCAGTACTTC,CSARLAGGSETQYF
NA,TRBJ2-5,TRBV5-6,TRBD2,TGTGCCAGCAGCTTACTTGGGCTAGCGGGAGAGACCCAGTACTTC,CASSLLGLAGETQYF
few,TRBJ2-6,TRBV6-1,NA,TGTGCCAGCAGCAGATCAGGGGTCGCTGGGGCCAACGTCCTGACTTTC,CASSRSGVAGANVLTF
NA,TRBJ2-5,TRBV12-3/TRBV12-4,TRBD1,TGTGCCAGCAGTTCGGGCAGGGGGCCTTTAGAGACCCAGTACTTC,CASSSGRGPLETQYF
few,TRBJ1-3,TRBV29-1,NA,TGCAGCGTTCAAGGGGGAAACACCATATATTTT,CSVQGGNTIYF
many,TRBJ2-3,TRBV3-1,TRBD2,TGTGCCAGCAGCCAGCGGGGGGCAGATACGCAGTATTTT,CASSQRGADTQYF
NA,TRBJ2-5,TRBV6-5,NA,TGTGCCAGCAGTTACACCACGGGGACCCAGTACTTC,CASSYTTGTQYF
NA,TRBJ2-1,TRBV7-8,NA,TGTGCCAGCAGCCCGGGACACAATACCAATGAGCAGTTCTTC,CASSPGHNTNEQFF
many,TRBJ2-5,TRBV5-1,TRBD2,TGCGCCAGCAGCCGACTAGCGGGGGTCGAAGAGACCCAGTACTTC,CASSRLAGVEETQYF
few,TRBJ2-5,TRBV7-2,TRBD2,TGTGCCAGCAGTTCAATGCCGGGACTAGCGGGGATGCAGCAGTACTTC,CASSSMPGLAGMQQYF
NA,TRBJ1-1,TRBV7-9,NA,TGTGCCAGCAGTTACGACCCGAACACTGAAGCTTTCTTT,CASSYDPNTEAFF
NA,TRBJ2-1,TRBV2,NA,TGTGCCAGCAGTGTACGAAACAATGAGCAGTTCTTC,CASSVRNNEQFF
NA,TRBJ1-3,TRBV7-8,NA,TGTGCCAGCAGCTCCCAGGGGCAATTGGGTGGAAACACCATATATTTT,CASSSQGQLGGNTIYF
few,TRBJ1-1,TRBV2,NA,TGTGCCAGCAGTGAGTATAGGGTGGGGTCTGAAGCTTTCTTT,CASSEYRVGSEAFF